This entry lists 2 T cell receptor beta chains sequenced from one sample in a study of T cell changes during pregnancy in multiple sclerosis. Sequencing used immunoSEQ multiplex PCR; TCRdb keeps in-frame clones, though not all of them. The sample shows 55,000 to 70,000 clones, 93% of them seen only once. The sample consisted of peripheral blood, taken after pregnancy. Receptors originate from a female donor with multiple sclerosis, enrolled in a pregnancy study.

The V gene is TRBV19, the J gene TRBJ2-4, with 7 bases that match TRBD1. The germline V gene encodes CDR1 LNHDA and CDR2 SQIVND (reference sequence). V trimming: 4 bases; J trimming: 5 bases; junction bases outside the gene matches: 5. The CDR3 length is 14 residues. Here the CDR3 DNA reads TGTGCCAGTAGTAAAGGGGGCAGGGAAAACATTCAGTACTTC. Translated: CASSKGGRENIQYF.

The chain links TRBV5-1 to TRBJ2-5; TRBD2 matches at 7 bases. CDR1 is SGHRS and CDR2 is YFSETQ in the germline V gene. The CDR3 is made up of 13 amino acids. The V and J ends lost 1 base and 6 bases, in that order; junction bases with no gene match: 3. CDR3 residues: CASSLSGTQTQYF. For the CDR3, the DNA is TGCGCCAGCAGCTTGAGCGGGACGCAGACCCAGTACTTC.